Below, 5 T cell receptor beta chains from the same sample are listed, as sequenced in a study of vaccination effects on CD4 cells after COVID-19. No antigens are known for them. Before any sequencing was done, the ViraFEST assay used viral peptide pools to expand antigen-specific CD4+ T cells. After around nine days in culture, the CD4+ T cells were isolated. Absence of prior SARS-CoV-2 infection characterized the vaccine recipients, who showed negative nucleocapsid antibodies. Using immunoSEQ multiplex PCR, the repertoire was profiled, and TCRdb retains in-frame clones only, with some absent. Of about 71,000 clones listed, 80% are singletons. The sample consisted of CD4+ T cells from PBMCs cultured with SARS-CoV-2 spike peptides, taken before COVID-19 vaccination. The receptor set was obtained from a human donor who received a COVID-19 vaccine.

This clone came up once. This rearrangement joins TRBV2 to TRBJ2-1; 10 bases are a match to TRBD2. This CDR3 has 16 residues. From germline, CDR1 is SNHLY and CDR2 FYNNEI. With V trimmed by 2 bases and J by 1 base, 2 bases remained unmatched. CDR3 region: CASSETAGGSYNEQFF. CDR3 bases: TGTGCCAGCAGTGAAACAGCGGGGGGGTCCTACAATGAGCAGTTCTTC.

CDR3 DNA sequence: TGCGCCAGCAGCCGGATGGTGTCAGGGGGCTCTGAAAAACTGTTTTTT. Amino acid sequence: CASSRMVSGGSEKLFF. V gene TRBV5-1 combines with J gene TRBJ1-4, with TRBD1 matching over 8 bases. V lost 4 bases, J lost 7 bases, and 12 bases stayed unmatched. Looked up from germline, CDR1 is SGHRS and CDR2 is YFSETQ. The CDR3 sequence is 16 residues long. The variable domain in full, completed from reference TRBV5-1 and TRBJ1-4, reads KAGVTQTPRYLIKTRGQQVTLSCSPISGHRSVSWYQQTPGQGLQFLFEYFSETQRNKGNFPGRFSGRQFSNSRSEMNVSTLELGDSALYLCASSRMVSGGSEKLFFGSGTQLSVL.

This chain connects TRBV5-1 to TRBJ1-2; D unclear. Trimming pared 4 bases from V and 1 base from J, leaving 14 bases between. Germline CDR1 and CDR2: SGHRS and YFSETQ. The CDR3 is 15 amino acids. CDR3 in amino acids: CASSPDFTVNYGYTF. DNA for the CDR3: TGCGCCAGCAGCCCGGATTTTACAGTTAACTATGGCTACACCTTC.

The chain combines TRBV27 with TRBJ1-6, with TRBD1 matching 7 bases. Looked up from germline, CDR1 is MNHEY and CDR2 is SMNVEV (reference sequence). CDR3 length: 14 amino acids. The V segment lost 10 bases and the J segment 5 bases; nucleotides outside the gene matches: 8. As DNA, the CDR3 is TGTGCCACTCGCTCCGGGACAGATAATTCACCCCTCCACTTT. It translates to CATRSGTDNSPLHF.

The chain uses TRBV24-1 and TRBJ2-3, with D possibly TRBD2 on 6 matching bases. V was shortened by 4 bases and J by 2 bases, with 9 bases between the two germline ends. Germline-derived CDR1 and CDR2 are KGHDR and SFDVKD. This CDR3 spans 14 amino acids. CDR3 amino acids: CATSERGTTDTQYF. CDR3 coding DNA: TGTGCCACCAGTGAGCGGGGCACCACAGATACGCAGTATTTT.